This TCR beta chain is drawn from a study of blood T cell repertoires in COVID-19. Study context: T cells, B-cell-depleted T cells, or PBMCs supplied cDNA or gDNA.

The CDR3 contains 13 residues. V shed 5 bases and J shed 2 bases, with 10 bases lying between them. Germline CDR1 and CDR2: MNHEY and SVGAGI. Clones were read by immunoSEQ multiplex PCR, and TCRdb kept only the in-frame ones, dropping some. The profile shows fewer than 150,000 clones, about 88% of them singletons. The clonotype comes from a woman in her 70s who had recovered from COVID-19. V is TRBV6-5 and J is TRBJ2-7; possible D gene TRBD2, 6 bases. The sequenced sample consisted of peripheral blood. The CDR3 region is CASSRRGPYEQYF. The DNA of the CDR3 is TGTGCCAGCAGTAGGAGGGGACCCTACGAGCAGTACTTC.